The 27 T cell receptor beta chains given below trace back to one sample, sequenced in a study of blood T cell repertoires in COVID-19. Only in-frame clones appear in the TCRdb table, and some are missing; sequencing was by immunoSEQ multiplex PCR. The sample has approximately 290,000 clones, about 85% seen once. Sample: peripheral blood. Receptor source: a human donor with COVID-19, enrolled during active disease. The donor label of this sample is uncertain.

Regarding this clone: Mismatch with germline at one junction end may stem from a read error. The genes are TRBV7-7 and TRBJ2-5; 7 nucleotides align to TRBD2. CDR1 is SSHAT and CDR2 is FNYEAQ in the germline V gene (reference sequence). This CDR3 is 16 amino acids long. The CDR3 spells CASSPIGLGGGETQYF. DNA of the CDR3: TGTGCTAGCAGCCCGATCGGACTAGGAGGTGGAGAGACCCAGTACTTC.

V gene TRBV6-5 combines with J gene TRBJ1-6; 7 nucleotides align to TRBD1. Germline V lookup: CDR1 MNHEY, CDR2 SVGAGI. The CDR3 consists of 15 residues. V dropped 5 bases and J dropped 10; count of bases not matched to a gene: 11. CDR3 protein: CASSPRGGNGSPLHF. CDR3 sequence (DNA): TGTGCCAGCAGTCCCCGAGGGGGCAATGGGTCACCCCTCCACTTT.

The chain is built from TRBV19 and TRBJ1-2; 8 nucleotides line up with TRBD1. V trimming: 5 bases; J trimming: 3 bases; junction bases outside the gene matches: 8. The CDR3 covers 15 residues. Germline V lookup: CDR1 LNHDA, CDR2 SQIVND (reference sequence). The CDR3 nucleotides read TGTGCCAGTAGTGTCCAGGGGGCCGAGGACTATGGCTACACCTTC. This encodes CASSVQGAEDYGYTF.

The gene calls are TRBV27 and TRBJ2-7; 7 bases line up with TRBD1. CDR3 length: 13 residues. CDR1 MNHEY and CDR2 SMNVEV come from the germline V gene (reference sequence). Losses at the gene ends were 4 bases for V and 5 bases for J; bases not matched to a gene: 5. CDR3 protein: CASSSHRGNEQYF. The CDR3 DNA reads as TGTGCCAGCAGTTCGCACAGGGGAAACGAGCAGTACTTC.

Note on this clone: Other nucleotide sequences from this sample produce the same CDR3. The gene calls are TRBV29-1 and TRBJ1-1; D remains ambiguous. The CDR3 is 12 amino acids. Trimming left V 4 bases short and J 4 bases short, with 10 bases between. Germline CDR1 and CDR2: SQVTM and ANQGSEA. In DNA form, the CDR3 reads TGCAGCGTTGTGGGAGGCGGCACTGAAGCTTTCTTT. Amino acid sequence: CSVVGGGTEAFF.

This chain uses TRBV5-1 with TRBJ1-2, with D perhaps TRBD1 (5 bases). The V gene lost 0 bases and the J gene lost 3 bases, with 12 bases spanning the gap. Germline V gene sequence: CDR1 SGHRS, CDR2 YFSETQ. CDR3 size: 15 residues. DNA for the CDR3: TGCGCCAGCAGCTTGGAACAGGTGGTACACTATGGCTACACCTTC. Translated: CASSLEQVVHYGYTF.

This rearrangement joins TRBV27 to TRBJ2-3; 10 bases are shared with TRBD2. The germline V gene encodes CDR1 MNHEY and CDR2 SMNVEV (reference sequence). V shed 6 bases and J 6 bases; nucleotides not matched to a gene: 6. The CDR3 is 14 amino acids. This chain's CDR3 is CASSPGLARDTQYF. For the CDR3, the DNA is TGTGCCAGCAGCCCGGGACTAGCGAGGGATACGCAGTATTTT.

This clone was detected only a few times. CDR3 loop: CASSFPTRGDYGYTF. The CDR3 nucleotides read TGTGCCAGCAGCTTCCCGACCCGCGGCGACTATGGCTACACCTTC. This chain uses TRBV5-6 with TRBJ1-2, with unresolved D. In germline, CDR1 is SGHDT, CDR2 YYEEEE. The CDR3 is 15 residues long. The V gene lost 2 bases and the J gene lost 3 bases, with 14 bases spanning the gap.

The genes are TRBV11-3 and TRBJ1-1, with D possibly TRBD1 on 6 matching bases. Germline V gene sequence: CDR1 SGHNT, CDR2 YENEEA. Between the trimmed V and J ends, which lost 3 bases and 1 base, there was a span of 9 bases. This CDR3 region has 14 residues. The CDR3 here is CASSLGHRNTEAFF. The CDR3 DNA reads as TGTGCCAGCAGCTTGGGACACCGGAACACTGAAGCTTTCTTT.

This chain uses TRBV6-5 with TRBJ2-7; D might be TRBD1 (6 bases). The germline gives CDR1 MNHEY, CDR2 SVGAGI. The V gene lost 6 bases and the J gene lost 2 bases, with 11 bases spanning the gap. The CDR3 is made up of 13 amino acids. The CDR3, as DNA: TGTGCCAGCAGGGACAGCACCACCTACGAGCAGTACTTC. It translates to CASRDSTTYEQYF.

The rearrangement joins TRBV25-1 to TRBJ1-2; 7 bases fit TRBD1. J gave up 5 bases and V 5 bases, and 11 bases lay outside the gene matches. Germline V CDR1 and CDR2: MGHDK, SYGVNS. This CDR3 region has 15 residues. For the CDR3, the DNA is TGTGCCAGCAGTTCCGAGGGGGCACCTTGGTATGGCTACACCTTC. Its protein is CASSSEGAPWYGYTF.

The rearrangement joins TRBV4-1 to TRBJ1-3, with TRBD1 matching 8 bases. With 1 base clipped from V and 2 bases from J, the junction kept 13 bases outside the gene matches. The CDR3 totals 19 residues. The germline CDR1 and CDR2 sequences are MGHRA and YSYEKL. CDR3: CASSQATGGLQGTGNTIYF. The CDR3 coding sequence is TGCGCCAGCAGCCAAGCCACAGGGGGTCTACAGGGTACTGGAAACACCATATATTTT.

This clone was observed a few times. The rearrangement joins TRBV18 to TRBJ1-1, with 7 bases that match TRBD1. The CDR3 covers 17 residues. The V gene end was trimmed by 5 bases and the J gene end by 4 bases; junction bases not matched to a gene: 16. The germline V gene has CDR1 KGHSH and CDR2 LQKENI. CDR3 amino acids: CASSTPRGSGTATEAFF. In DNA, the CDR3 is TGTGCCAGCTCAACCCCCAGGGGGTCAGGGACGGCCACTGAAGCTTTCTTT.

Concerning this clone: Other DNA sequences in the sample encode the same CDR3. The chain links TRBV20-1 to TRBJ1-1, with TRBD1 as a possible D gene (5 bases). V lost 3 bases to trimming and J lost 8 bases, with 10 bases between them. The CDR3 totals 11 residues. Germline CDR1 DFQATT, CDR2 SNEGSKA (reference sequence). The CDR3 is CSARGGVEAFF. Written as DNA, the CDR3 is TGCAGTGCTAGGGGGGGGGTAGAAGCTTTCTTT.

The chain employs TRBV5-1 and TRBJ1-1; 8 bases line up with TRBD1. Germline CDR1 is SGHRS and CDR2 is YFSETQ. The CDR3 length is 16 residues. Losses at the gene ends were 0 bases for V and 7 bases for J; bases not matched to a gene: 11. Here the CDR3 DNA reads TGCGCCAGCAGCTTGGATAGGGCAGCAGGGGGCGATGAAGCTTTCTTT. Translating gives CASSLDRAAGGDEAFF.

The chain carries TRBV3-1 (or the pseudogene TRBV3-2) and TRBJ2-2; TRBD2 is a possible D gene (5 bases). With 4 bases removed from V and 5 bases from J, the gap between germline ends came to 14 bases. This CDR3 has 15 amino acids. Germline CDR1 LGHDT, CDR2 YNNKEL (reference sequence). CDR3 in amino acids: CASSLQRTGTGELFF. The CDR3, as DNA: TGTGCCAGCAGCCTACAAAGGACGGGGACCGGGGAGCTGTTTTTT.

This sequence joins TRBV5-4 and TRBJ2-1; D not resolved. Trimming left V 2 bases short and J 0 bases short, with 15 bases between. The CDR3 totals 17 residues. Germline V gene lookup returns CDR1 SGHNT and CDR2 YYREEE (reference sequence). CDR3 protein: CASSFPAARSSYNEQFF. CDR3 nucleotide sequence: TGTGCCAGCAGCTTCCCGGCGGCCCGGAGCTCCTACAATGAGCAGTTCTTC.

This chain connects TRBV4-1 to TRBJ2-4; 9 nucleotides agree with TRBD1. The trim removed 1 base at V and 9 bases at J, leaving 13 bases unmatched. CDR3 length: 17 amino acids. The V gene's germline CDR1 is MGHRA and CDR2 YSYEKL. The DNA for the CDR3 is TGCGCCAGCAGCCAAGTGGGACAGGGTAGGGAGAGGAGCATTCAGTACTTC. It encodes CASSQVGQGRERSIQYF.

This chain uses TRBV15 with TRBJ2-1; TRBD1 matches at 9 bases. The CDR3 spans 16 residues. Germline trimming cut 2 bases from V and 9 bases from J; bases unmatched to any gene: 11. Per the germline V gene, CDR1 is LNHNV and CDR2 is YYDKDF (reference sequence). CDR3 bases: TGTGCCACCAGCAGACCGCGGGACAGGGTTGTGTCTGAGCAGTTCTTC. This encodes CATSRPRDRVVSEQFF.

This clone was recorded a few times. The gene calls are TRBV19 and TRBJ1-1, with 9 bases identical to TRBD1. Germline assignment: CDR1 LNHDA and CDR2 SQIVND (reference sequence). J was trimmed by 5 bases and V by 6 bases; bases with no gene match: 4. The CDR3 covers 13 residues. CDR3 coding DNA: TGTGCCAGTAGCCTACAGGGGGCGACTGAAGCTTTCTTT. Encoded protein: CASSLQGATEAFF.

The chain joins TRBV6-1 to TRBJ1-4; 7 bases align to TRBD1. This CDR3 is built from 15 residues. Germline assignment: CDR1 MNHNS and CDR2 SASEGT. After removal of 2 bases from V and 4 bases from J, the junction contained 4 bases not matched to a gene. The CDR3 DNA reads TGTGCCAGCAGTGAACTCCAGGGGGATAATGAAAAACTGTTTTTT. Its translation is CASSELQGDNEKLFF.

The rearrangement uses TRBV5-6 and TRBJ2-7; a weak D match, TRBD2 (5 bases). Germline V gene data show CDR1 as SGHDT and CDR2 as YYEEEE. V was clipped by 4 bases and J by 2 bases, with 16 bases between them. The CDR3 runs 15 residues. CDR3 loop: CASSLGNLPPYEQYF. CDR3 DNA sequence: TGTGCCAGCAGCCTCGGGAACCTACCCCCCTACGAGCAGTACTTC.

The sample holds one count of this clone. The chain links TRBV20-1 to TRBJ2-3, with D possibly matching TRBD1 (5 bases). CDR3 length: 14 residues. Trimming stripped 3 bases from V and 3 bases from J, with 13 bases between. The germline gives CDR1 DFQATT, CDR2 SNEGSKA (reference sequence). Written as DNA, the CDR3 is TGCAGTGCTAGTAAAAGGGGCAAGACAGATACGCAGTATTTT. It translates to CSASKRGKTDTQYF.

This chain's CDR3 is CASSQQGAFQEKLFF. CDR3 in DNA: TGCGCCAGCAGCCAGCAGGGGGCGTTCCAGGAAAAACTGTTTTTT. The gene calls are TRBV4-3 and TRBJ1-4; 8 nucleotides agree with TRBD1. The trim removed 3 bases at V and 8 bases at J, leaving 8 bases unmatched. CDR1 is LGHNA and CDR2 is YSLEER in the germline V gene. There are 15 residues in the CDR3.

J is TRBJ2-3 and V is TRBV2; 13 bases align to TRBD2. There are 16 residues in the CDR3. V was pared by 3 bases and J by 5 bases, with 5 bases of the junction left unmatched. Germline CDR1 SNHLY, CDR2 FYNNEI. The CDR3 region is CASSDGTSGTIDTQYF. The CDR3 bases are TGTGCCAGCAGTGACGGGACTAGCGGGACGATAGATACGCAGTATTTT. The entire variable domain, with the rest obtained from reference TRBV2 and TRBJ2-3, is as follows: EPEVTQTPSHQVTQMGQEVILRCVPISNHLYFYWYRQILGQKVEFLVSFYNNEISEKSEIFDDQFSVERPDGSNFTLKIRSTKLEDSAMYFCASSDGTSGTIDTQYFGPGTRLTVL.

The V gene is TRBV5-1, the J gene TRBJ2-3; D possibly corresponds to TRBD2 (6 bases). V shed 0 bases and J shed 0 bases, with 11 bases lying between them. The CDR3 is made up of 16 amino acids. From germline, CDR1 is SGHRS and CDR2 YFSETQ. The CDR3 DNA reads TGCGCCAGCAGCTTGGGGGCTAGCGTTAGCACAGATACGCAGTATTTT. Protein product: CASSLGASVSTDTQYF.

V gene TRBV7-2 combines with J gene TRBJ2-1; D remains unclear. This CDR3 comprises 15 residues. Germline V lookup: CDR1 SGHTA, CDR2 FQGNSA. Trimming stripped 1 base from V and 4 bases from J, with 11 bases between. As DNA, the CDR3 is TGTGCCAGCAGCTTAGTCGGGTCCTCTTACAATGAGCAGTTCTTC. Translated: CASSLVGSSYNEQFF.